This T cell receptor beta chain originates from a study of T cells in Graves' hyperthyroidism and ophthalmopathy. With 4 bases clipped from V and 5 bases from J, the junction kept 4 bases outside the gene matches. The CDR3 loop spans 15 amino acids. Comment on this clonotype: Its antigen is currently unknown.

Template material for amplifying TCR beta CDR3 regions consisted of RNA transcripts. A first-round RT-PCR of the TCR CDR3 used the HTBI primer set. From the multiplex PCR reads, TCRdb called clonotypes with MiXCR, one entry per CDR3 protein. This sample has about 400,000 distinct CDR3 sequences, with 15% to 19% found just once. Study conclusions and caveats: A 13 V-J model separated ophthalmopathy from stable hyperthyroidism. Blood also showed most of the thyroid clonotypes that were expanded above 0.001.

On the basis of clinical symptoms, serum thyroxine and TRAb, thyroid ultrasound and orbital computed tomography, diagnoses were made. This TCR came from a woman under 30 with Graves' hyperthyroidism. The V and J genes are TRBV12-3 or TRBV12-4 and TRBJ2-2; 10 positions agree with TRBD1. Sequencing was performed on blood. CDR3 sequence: CASSYRQGATGELFF. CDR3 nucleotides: TGTGCCAGCAGTTATCGACAGGGGGCTACCGGGGAGCTGTTTTTT.